This record concerns one T cell receptor beta chain sequence. Its target is not known. At one boundary the junction diverges from the germline segment, which might be a read error. The data belong to a study of breast tumors, draining lymph nodes, adjacent tissues. Broader study findings: Tumor repertoires ranked between lymph nodes and nontumor tissue in diversity, with V and J gene preferences. Data only fit, rather than demonstrated, lymph node origin of most tumor T cells.

The CDR3 sequence is 17 residues long. The V gene's germline CDR1 is LNHNV and CDR2 YYDKDF (reference sequence). Using its own MiXCR run on the multiplex PCR reads, TCRdb lists one record per CDR3 protein. There are tens of thousands of distinct CDR3 sequences in the sample; around 28% occur only once, and roughly 8.1% lies in the top ten. Axillary draining lymph nodes of breast cancer patients supplied the node samples. Sequenced input: axillary lymph node tissue. The chain combines TRBV15 with TRBJ1-6; the match to TRBD1 covers 7 bases. The sequence came from a female donor with breast cancer. Some clones in this sample may be carry-over from other donors' samples. CDR3 protein: CATSEKQGSPINHPPHF. The CDR3 region has the DNA TGTGCCACCAGCGAAAAACAGGGGAGCCCTATAAATCACCCCCCCCACTTT.